This passage covers 2 T cell receptor beta chains from one sample sequenced in a study of blood T cell repertoires in COVID-19 (TCRdb year 2020). The library relied on the immunoSEQ multiplex PCR assay. TCRdb carries this immuneACCESS record with in-frame sequences only. Its versions omit some clonotypes, under half of them owing to an unresolved V gene in the studies checked, with the rest unexplained. This sample comprises 300,000 to 450,000 clones, over 65% of them detected only once. The ten largest clones capture more than 1% of the sample. Source material: peripheral blood. Receptors were obtained from a human donor with acute or convalescent COVID-19. The donor label of this sample is uncertain.

The chain couples TRBV5-6 to TRBJ2-7; D call uncertain. CDR3 length equals 13 residues. Germline V lookup: CDR1 SGHDT, CDR2 YYEEEE. V lost 1 base and J lost 1, with 6 bases in between. CDR3 amino acids: CASSLRSSYEQYF. The DNA for the CDR3 is TGTGCCAGCAGCTTGAGGAGTTCCTACGAGCAGTACTTC.

V gene TRBV18 combines with J gene TRBJ2-2, with a tentative D call TRBD2 (5 bases). This CDR3 has 16 residues. Germline V gene lookup returns CDR1 KGHSH and CDR2 LQKENI. The germline V and J ends were trimmed by 6 bases and 2 bases, with 16 bases remaining between them. CDR3 sequence reads: CASSLEPSPNTGELFF. The CDR3, as DNA: TGTGCCAGCTCCCTGGAACCTAGCCCAAACACCGGGGAGCTGTTTTTT.